The sequence of this T cell receptor (beta chain) was determined in a study of T cells in Graves' hyperthyroidism and ophthalmopathy. The TCR beta CDR3 regions underwent amplification using RNA transcripts as the source. The primer set for the first-round RT-PCR of the TCR CDR3 was HTBI. A single record per CDR3 protein comes from TCRdb applying MiXCR to the multiplex PCR reads. The table records roughly 500,000 distinct CDR3 sequences, 40% to 50% of them present only once. This CDR3 region has 13 residues. V lost 7 bases and J 3 bases, leaving 15 bases between the germline ends. Germline V gives CDR1 SQVTM, CDR2 ANQGSEA. This clonotype appeared many times.

The receptor's source is an adult woman with Graves' disease, either hyperthyroidism or ophthalmopathy (not recorded which). The genes are TRBV29-1 and TRBJ1-1; D not certain. Sequenced: peripheral blood or thyroid tissue (not recorded which). The CDR3 reads CSERTERDTEAFF. The CDR3 DNA sequence: TGCAGCGAACGGACCGAACGGGACACTGAAGCTTTCTTT.